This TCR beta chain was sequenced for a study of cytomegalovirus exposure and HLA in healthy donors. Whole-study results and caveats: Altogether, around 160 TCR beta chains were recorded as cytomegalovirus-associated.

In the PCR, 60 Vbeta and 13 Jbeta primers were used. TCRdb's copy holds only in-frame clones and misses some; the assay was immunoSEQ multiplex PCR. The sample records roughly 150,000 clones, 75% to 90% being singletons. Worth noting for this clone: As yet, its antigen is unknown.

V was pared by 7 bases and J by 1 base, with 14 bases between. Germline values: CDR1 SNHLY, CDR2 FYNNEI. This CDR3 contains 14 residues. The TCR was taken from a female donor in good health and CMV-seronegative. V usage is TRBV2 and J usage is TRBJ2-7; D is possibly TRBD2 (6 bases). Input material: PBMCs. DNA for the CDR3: TGTGCCAGCATTCCGGAGGGCTGGTCCTACGAGCAGTACTTC. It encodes CASIPEGWSYEQYF.